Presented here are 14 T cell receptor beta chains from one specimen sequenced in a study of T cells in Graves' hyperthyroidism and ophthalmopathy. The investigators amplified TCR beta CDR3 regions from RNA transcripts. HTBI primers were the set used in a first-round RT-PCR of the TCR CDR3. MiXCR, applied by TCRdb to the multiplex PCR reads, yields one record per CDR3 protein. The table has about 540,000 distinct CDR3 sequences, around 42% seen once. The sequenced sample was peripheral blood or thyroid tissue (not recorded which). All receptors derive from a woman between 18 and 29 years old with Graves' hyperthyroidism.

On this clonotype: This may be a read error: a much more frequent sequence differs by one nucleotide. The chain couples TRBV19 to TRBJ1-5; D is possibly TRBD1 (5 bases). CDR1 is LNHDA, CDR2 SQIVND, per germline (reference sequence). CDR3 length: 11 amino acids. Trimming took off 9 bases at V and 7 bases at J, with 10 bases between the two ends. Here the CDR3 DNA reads TGTGCCAGGGCAGGGAACCAGCCCCAGCATTTT. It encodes CARAGNQPQHF.

CDR3 region: CASSLTGTAIEEQYF. CDR3 coding DNA: TGTGCCAGCAGCTTAACCGGGACAGCCATTGAAGAGCAGTACTTC. V usage is TRBV7-3 and J usage is TRBJ2-7, with 7 positions matching TRBD1. Germline values: CDR1 SGHTA, CDR2 FQGTGA. The CDR3 covers 15 residues. J lost 7 bases, V lost 0 bases, and 9 bases had no gene match.

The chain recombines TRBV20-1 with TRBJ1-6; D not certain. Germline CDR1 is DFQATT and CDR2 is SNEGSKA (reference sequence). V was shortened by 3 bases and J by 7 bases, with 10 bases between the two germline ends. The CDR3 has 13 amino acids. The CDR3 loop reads CSAREGGNSPLHF. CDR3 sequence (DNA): TGCAGTGCTAGGGAGGGAGGCAATTCACCCCTCCACTTT.

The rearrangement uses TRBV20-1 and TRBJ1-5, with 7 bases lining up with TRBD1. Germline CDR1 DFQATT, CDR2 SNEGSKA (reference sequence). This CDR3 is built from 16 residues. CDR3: CRDLGGGGRGDQPQHF. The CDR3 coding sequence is TGCAGGGACTTGGGGGGAGGGGGCAGGGGAGACCAGCCCCAGCATTTT.

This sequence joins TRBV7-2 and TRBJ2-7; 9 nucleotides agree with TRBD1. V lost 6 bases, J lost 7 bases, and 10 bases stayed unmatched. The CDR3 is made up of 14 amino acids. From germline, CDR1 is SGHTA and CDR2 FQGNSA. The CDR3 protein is CASSRDRVTNEQYF. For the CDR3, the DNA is TGTGCCAGCAGTAGGGACAGGGTTACTAATGAGCAGTACTTC.

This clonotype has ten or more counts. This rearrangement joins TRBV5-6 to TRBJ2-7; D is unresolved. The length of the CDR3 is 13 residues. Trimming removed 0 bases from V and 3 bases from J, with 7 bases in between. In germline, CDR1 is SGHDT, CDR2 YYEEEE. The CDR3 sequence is CASSLEQNYEQYF. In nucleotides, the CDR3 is TGTGCCAGCAGCTTGGAACAGAACTACGAGCAGTACTTC.

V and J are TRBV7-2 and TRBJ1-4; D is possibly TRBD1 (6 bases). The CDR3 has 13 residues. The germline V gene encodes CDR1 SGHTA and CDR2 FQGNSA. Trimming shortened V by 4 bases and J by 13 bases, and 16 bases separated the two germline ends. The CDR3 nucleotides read TGTGCCAGCAGCTATACTAGCGGAGGGGGACTGTTTTTT. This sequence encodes CASSYTSGGGLFF.

CDR3 sequence (DNA): TGTGCCAGCAGCTTTAGCGGGGTCTTAAGCGAGCAGTACTTC. Protein: CASSFSGVLSEQYF. J is TRBJ2-7 and V is TRBV7-2; 8 bases line up with TRBD2. CDR1 SGHTA and CDR2 FQGNSA come from the germline V gene. This CDR3 has 14 amino acids. V lost 3 bases and J lost 6; bases outside the gene matches: 7.

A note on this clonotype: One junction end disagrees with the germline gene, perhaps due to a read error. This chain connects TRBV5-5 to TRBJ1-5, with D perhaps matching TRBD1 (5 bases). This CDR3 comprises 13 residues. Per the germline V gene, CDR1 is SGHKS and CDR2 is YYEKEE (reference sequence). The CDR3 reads CACSLGGGQPQHF. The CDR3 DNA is TGTGCCTGCAGCTTGGGCGGGGGTCAGCCCCAGCATTTT.

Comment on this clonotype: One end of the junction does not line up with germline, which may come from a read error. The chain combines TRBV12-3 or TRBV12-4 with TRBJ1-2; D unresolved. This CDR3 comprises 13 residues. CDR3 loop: CAISEVGKGGYTF. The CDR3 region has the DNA TGTGCCATCAGTGAGGTGGGGAAGGGAGGCTACACCTTC.

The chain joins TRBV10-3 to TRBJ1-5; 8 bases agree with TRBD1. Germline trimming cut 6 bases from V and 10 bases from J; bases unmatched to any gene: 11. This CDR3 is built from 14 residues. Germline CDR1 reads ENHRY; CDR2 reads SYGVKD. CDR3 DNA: TGTGCCATCAGACCGACAGGGGTGCGTCAACCCCAGCATTTT. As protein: CAIRPTGVRQPQHF.

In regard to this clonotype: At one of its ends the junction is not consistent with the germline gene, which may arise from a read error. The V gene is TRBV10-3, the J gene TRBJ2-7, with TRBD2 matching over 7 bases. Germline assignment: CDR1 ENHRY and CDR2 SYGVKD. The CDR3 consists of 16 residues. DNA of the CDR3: TGTGCCACCAGTGATTTGGGCGCGGGAGACTACAATGAGCAGTACTTC. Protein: CATSDLGAGDYNEQYF.

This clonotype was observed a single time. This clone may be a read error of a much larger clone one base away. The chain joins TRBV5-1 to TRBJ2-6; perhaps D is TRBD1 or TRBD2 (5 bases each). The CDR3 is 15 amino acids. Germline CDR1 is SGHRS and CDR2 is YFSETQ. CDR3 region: CASRSGVSGANVPTF. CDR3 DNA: TGCGCCAGCCGCTCCGGGGTGTCTGGGGCCAACGTCCCGACTTTC.

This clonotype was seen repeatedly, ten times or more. The CDR3 is CASSYGGLMNTEAFF. For the CDR3, the DNA is TGTGCCAGCAGTTACGGGGGACTGATGAACACTGAAGCTTTCTTT. The genes are TRBV6-5 and TRBJ1-1; TRBD1 is a possible D gene (5 bases). Germline-derived CDR1 and CDR2 are MNHEY and SVGAGI. Trimming took 2 bases from V and 0 from J, leaving 10 bases between them. This CDR3 comprises 15 residues.